Given below is one T cell receptor beta chain in context. The CDR3 extends over 13 amino acids. V was clipped by 2 bases and J by 4 bases, with 5 bases between them. CDR1 is MNHNY and CDR2 is SVGAGI in the germline V gene (reference sequence). This sample is part of a study of blood T cell repertoires in COVID-19. Generated by immunoSEQ multiplex PCR, the TCRdb table keeps only in-frame clones and is missing some. The sample shows approximately 200,000 clones, more than 80% of them seen only once. This chain links TRBV6-6 with TRBJ2-2; no clear D gene. This sequence originates from a man aged 25 to 40 with COVID-19, enrolled during active disease. The sequencing sample was made of peripheral blood. The CDR3 region has the DNA TGTGCCAGCAGTTACACCGGCACCGGGGAGCTGTTTTTT. Translation: CASSYTGTGELFF.